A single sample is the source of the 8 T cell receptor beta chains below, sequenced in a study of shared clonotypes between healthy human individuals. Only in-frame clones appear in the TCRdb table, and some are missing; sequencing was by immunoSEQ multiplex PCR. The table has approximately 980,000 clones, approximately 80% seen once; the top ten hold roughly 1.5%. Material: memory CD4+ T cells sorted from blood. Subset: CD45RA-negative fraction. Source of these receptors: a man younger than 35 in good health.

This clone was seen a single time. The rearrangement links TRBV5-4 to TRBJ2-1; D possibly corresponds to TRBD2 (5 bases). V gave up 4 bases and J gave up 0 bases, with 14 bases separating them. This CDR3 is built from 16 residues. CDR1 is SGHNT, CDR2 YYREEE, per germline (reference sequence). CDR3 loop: CASSGLGLSSYNEQFF. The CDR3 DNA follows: TGTGCCAGCAGCGGACTCGGATTAAGCTCCTACAATGAGCAGTTCTTC.

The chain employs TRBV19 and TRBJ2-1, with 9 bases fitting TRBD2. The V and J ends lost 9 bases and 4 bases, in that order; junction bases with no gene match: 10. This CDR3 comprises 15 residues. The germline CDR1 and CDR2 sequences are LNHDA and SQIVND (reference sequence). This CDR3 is CASRTSAGGYNEQFF. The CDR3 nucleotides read TGTGCCAGCCGTACGTCAGCGGGGGGATACAATGAGCAGTTCTTC.

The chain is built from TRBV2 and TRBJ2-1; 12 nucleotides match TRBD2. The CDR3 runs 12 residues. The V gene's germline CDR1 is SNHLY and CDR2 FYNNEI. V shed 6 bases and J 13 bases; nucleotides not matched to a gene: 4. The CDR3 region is CASSPTSGRQFF. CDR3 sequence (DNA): TGTGCCAGCAGCCCGACTAGCGGGAGACAGTTCTTC.

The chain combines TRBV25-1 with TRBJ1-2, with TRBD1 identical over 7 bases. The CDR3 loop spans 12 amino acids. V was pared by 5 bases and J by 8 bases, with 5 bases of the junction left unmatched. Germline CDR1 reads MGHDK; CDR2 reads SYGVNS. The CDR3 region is CASSRQGVGYTF. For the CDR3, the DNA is TGTGCCAGCAGTAGGCAGGGGGTCGGCTACACCTTC.

CDR3 nucleotides: TGTGCCAGCAGCATCGACAGGGCGGGGGAGCAGTACTTC. It translates to CASSIDRAGEQYF. The chain carries TRBV5-6 and TRBJ2-7; D possibly corresponds to TRBD1 (7 bases). The germline V gene has CDR1 SGHDT and CDR2 YYEEEE. Trimming took 4 bases from V and 7 from J, leaving 15 bases between them. This CDR3 region has 13 residues.

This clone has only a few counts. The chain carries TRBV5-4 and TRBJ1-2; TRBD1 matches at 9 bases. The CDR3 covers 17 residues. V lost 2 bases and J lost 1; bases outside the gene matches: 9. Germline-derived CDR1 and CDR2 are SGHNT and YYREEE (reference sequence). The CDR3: CASSLATGGHVNYGYTF. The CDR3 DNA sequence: TGTGCCAGCAGCTTAGCGACAGGGGGGCATGTTAACTATGGCTACACCTTC.

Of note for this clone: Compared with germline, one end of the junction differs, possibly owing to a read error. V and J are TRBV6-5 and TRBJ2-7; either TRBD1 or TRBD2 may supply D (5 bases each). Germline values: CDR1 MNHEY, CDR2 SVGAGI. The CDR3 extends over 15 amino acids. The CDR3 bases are TGTGCCAGCAATTACTACCTGGGACCTCTTTGCGAGCAGTACTTC. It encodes CASNYYLGPLCEQYF.

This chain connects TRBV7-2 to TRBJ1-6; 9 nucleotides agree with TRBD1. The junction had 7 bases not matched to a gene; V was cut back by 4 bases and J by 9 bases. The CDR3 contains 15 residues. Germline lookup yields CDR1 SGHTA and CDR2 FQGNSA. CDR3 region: CASSWGQGLGSPLHF. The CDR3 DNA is TGTGCCAGCAGCTGGGGACAGGGTTTAGGTTCACCCCTCCACTTT.